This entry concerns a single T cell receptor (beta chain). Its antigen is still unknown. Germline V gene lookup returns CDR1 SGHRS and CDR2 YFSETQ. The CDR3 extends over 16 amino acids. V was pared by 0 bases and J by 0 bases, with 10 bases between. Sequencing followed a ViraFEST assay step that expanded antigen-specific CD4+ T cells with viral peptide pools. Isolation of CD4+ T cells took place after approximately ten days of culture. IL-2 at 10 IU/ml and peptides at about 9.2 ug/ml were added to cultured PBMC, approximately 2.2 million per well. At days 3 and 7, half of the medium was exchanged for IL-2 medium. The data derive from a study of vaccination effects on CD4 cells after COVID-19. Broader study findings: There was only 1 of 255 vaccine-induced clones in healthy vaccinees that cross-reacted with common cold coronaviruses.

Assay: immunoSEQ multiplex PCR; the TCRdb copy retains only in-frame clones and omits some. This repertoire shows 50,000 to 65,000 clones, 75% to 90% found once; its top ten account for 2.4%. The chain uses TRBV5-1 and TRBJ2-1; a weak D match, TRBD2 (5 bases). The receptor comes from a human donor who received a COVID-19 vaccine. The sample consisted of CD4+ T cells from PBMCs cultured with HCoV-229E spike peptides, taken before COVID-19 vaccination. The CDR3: CASSLEGALSYNEQFF. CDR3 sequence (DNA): TGCGCCAGCAGCTTGGAGGGAGCTCTCTCCTACAATGAGCAGTTCTTC.